These 21 T cell receptor beta chains were sequenced from one sample in a study of blood T cell repertoires in COVID-19. Sequencing was performed with immunoSEQ multiplex PCR; in TCRdb, only in-frame clones are kept and a portion is missing. This table has 250,000 to 350,000 clones, approximately 83% appearing once. The sequenced material came from peripheral blood. These receptors all come from a person aged 65 to 79 with COVID-19, enrolled during active disease.

This clone was recorded only once. The chain combines TRBV7-9 with TRBJ1-2; D perhaps matches TRBD1 (5 bases). The CDR3 spans 16 residues. V lost 1 base and J 0 bases, leaving 12 bases between the germline ends. In germline, CDR1 is SEHNR, CDR2 FQNEAQ (reference sequence). The CDR3 coding sequence is TGTGCCAGCAGCTTAGGCGGGGGGAATGCTAACTATGGCTACACCTTC. Its protein product is CASSLGGGNANYGYTF. Supplemented by reference TRBV7-9 and TRBJ1-2, the full variable domain reads DTGVSQNPRHKITKRGQNVTFRCDPISEHNRLYWYRQTLGQGPEFLTYFQNEAQLEKSRLLSDRFSAERPKGSFSTLEIQRTEQGDSAMYLCASSLGGGNANYGYTFGSGTRLTVV.

This rearrangement joins TRBV4-2 to TRBJ2-2; 14 bases map to TRBD2. The CDR3 has 19 amino acids. V was clipped by 6 bases and J by 6 bases; unmatched bases: 15. CDR1 is LGHNA and CDR2 is YNFKEQ in the germline V gene. The CDR3 spells CASSLTTSGRGVGPGELFF. In DNA, the CDR3 is TGTGCCAGCAGTCTCACGACTAGCGGGAGGGGGGTAGGACCCGGGGAGCTGTTTTTT.

V is TRBV3-1 (or the pseudogene TRBV3-2) and J is TRBJ2-7, with 15 bases that match TRBD2. The CDR3 runs to 21 residues. CDR1 LGHDT and CDR2 YNNKEL come from the germline V gene (reference sequence). J gave up 4 bases and V 1 base, and 17 bases lay outside the gene matches. The CDR3 region is CASSQVVADRTSGRAGYEQYF. The CDR3 coding sequence is TGTGCCAGCAGCCAAGTCGTCGCAGATAGGACTAGCGGGAGGGCCGGGTACGAGCAGTACTTC.

V usage is TRBV3-1 (or the pseudogene TRBV3-2) and J usage is TRBJ2-5, with TRBD1 as a possible D gene (6 bases). Germline lookup yields CDR1 LGHDT and CDR2 YNNKEL (reference sequence). The CDR3 is made up of 15 amino acids. Trimming removed 1 base at V and 3 bases at J, with 12 bases between. In DNA form, the CDR3 reads TGTGCCAGCAGCCAAGGCGGGCAGGGGAAAGAGACCCAGTACTTC. Amino acids: CASSQGGQGKETQYF.

The V call is TRBV6-5, the J call TRBJ1-4; 7 bases map to TRBD1. V shed 10 bases, J shed 4 bases, and the junction held 6 bases outside the gene matches. The germline gives CDR1 MNHEY, CDR2 SVGAGI. The CDR3 covers 13 residues. The CDR3 nucleotides read TGTGCCACCTGGACAGGCTTTAATGAAAAACTGTTTTTT. Encoded protein: CATWTGFNEKLFF.

The CDR3 bases are TGTGCCAGCAGCCAAGAGCGGACAGGGATGGGATTAACAGATACGCAGTATTTT. This encodes CASSQERTGMGLTDTQYF. The chain combines TRBV3-1 (or the pseudogene TRBV3-2) with TRBJ2-3; 8 positions agree with TRBD1. Trimming removed 0 bases from V and 3 bases from J; junction bases left unmatched: 11. Germline V lookup: CDR1 LGHDT, CDR2 YNNKEL (reference sequence). The CDR3 is 18 amino acids.

The J gene is TRBJ1-2, the V gene TRBV5-4; 10 bases match TRBD1. CDR1 SGHNT and CDR2 YYREEE come from the germline V gene (reference sequence). Trimming at V came to 1 base and at J to 7 bases, leaving 4 bases not matched to a gene. CDR3 length: 14 amino acids. The CDR3 region has the DNA TGTGCCAGCAGCTTGCCCGGGACAGGGGTTGGCTACACCTTC. This translates into CASSLPGTGVGYTF.

J is TRBJ2-3 and V is TRBV4-2, with 7 bases fitting TRBD2. With V trimmed by 0 bases and J by 1 base, 10 bases remained unmatched. Germline lookup yields CDR1 LGHNA and CDR2 YNFKEQ. The CDR3 spans 18 residues. In DNA, the CDR3 is TGTGCCAGCAGCCAAGATCGAAGGAGCGGGACCGGCACAGATACGCAGTATTTT. It translates to CASSQDRRSGTGTDTQYF.

V gene TRBV15 combines with J gene TRBJ2-1; 13 bases are a match to TRBD2. There are 15 residues in the CDR3. After removal of 5 bases from V and 8 bases from J, the junction contained 6 bases not matched to a gene. Germline V lookup: CDR1 LNHNV, CDR2 YYDKDF (reference sequence). CDR3 amino acids: CATSRGLAGIDEQFF. CDR3 in DNA: TGTGCCACCAGCCGGGGACTAGCGGGAATCGATGAGCAGTTCTTC.

V is TRBV19 and J is TRBJ1-5; weak D call: TRBD1 (6 bases). CDR1 is LNHDA, CDR2 SQIVND, per germline (reference sequence). The CDR3 covers 15 residues. V lost 4 bases and J 3 bases, leaving 13 bases between the germline ends. CDR3 bases: TGTGCCAGTAGTAACGATAACAGGGACAATCAGCCCCAGCATTTT. It translates to CASSNDNRDNQPQHF.

The rearrangement joins TRBV28 to TRBJ1-1; D is unclear. Trimming took off 4 bases at V and 0 bases at J, with 12 bases between the two ends. The germline CDR1 and CDR2 sequences are MDHEN and SYDVKM. The CDR3 length is 15 residues. CDR3 nucleotide sequence: TGTGCCAGCAGTTCTCCATCCGTAGTGAACACTGAAGCTTTCTTT. This codes for CASSSPSVVNTEAFF.

This clone was observed a handful of times. The chain joins TRBV14 to TRBJ1-6; TRBD1 matches at 7 bases. CDR1 is SGHDN and CDR2 is FVKESK in the germline V gene. V was pared by 7 bases and J by 8 bases, with 11 bases of the junction left unmatched. CDR3 length: 15 residues. The CDR3 DNA is TGTGCCAGCATTCGGTTACAGGGGAGGCATTCACCCCTCCACTTT. Translating it yields CASIRLQGRHSPLHF.

The chain carries TRBV10-2 and TRBJ1-6, with 7 bases identical to TRBD1. Germline V CDR1 and CDR2: WSHSY, SAAADI. The CDR3 runs 17 residues. Trimming at V came to 8 bases and at J to 0 bases, leaving 10 bases not matched to a gene. The CDR3: CASAIAGQSSYNSPLHF. For the CDR3, the DNA is TGCGCCAGCGCGATCGCGGGACAGAGCTCCTATAATTCACCCCTCCACTTT.

This clone was counted only a few times. V and J are TRBV21-1 and TRBJ1-6; TRBD1 was called by the table and not checked on the DNA. TRBV21-1 constitutes a pseudogene. The length of the CDR3 is 17 residues. As DNA, the CDR3 is TGTGCCAGCAGCAAGTCAGGGCGCCCGTGCTATAATTCACCCCTCCACTTT. It codes for CASSKSGRPCYNSPLHF.

The genes are TRBV6-6 and TRBJ1-3, with D possibly TRBD1 on 6 matching bases. Trimming stripped 8 bases from V and 0 bases from J, with 17 bases between. Germline lookup yields CDR1 MNHNY and CDR2 SVGAGI (reference sequence). The CDR3 runs 16 residues. The CDR3, as DNA: TGTGCCAGCTCCGCCCGCCAGACAGGCTCTGGAAACACCATATATTTT. It yields the protein CASSARQTGSGNTIYF.

V gene TRBV4-2 combines with J gene TRBJ2-1, with 13 positions matching TRBD2. The CDR3 has 15 amino acids. CDR1 and CDR2 (germline): LGHNA, YNFKEQ. V lost 3 bases and J lost 8; bases outside the gene matches: 4. The CDR3 nucleotides read TGTGCCAGCAGCCATGGACTAGCGGGAGTACATGAGCAGTTCTTC. This translates into CASSHGLAGVHEQFF.

The chain carries TRBV12-3 or TRBV12-4 and TRBJ2-1, with D possibly TRBD2 on 6 matching bases. The CDR3 runs to 13 residues. Trimming stripped 0 bases from V and 12 bases from J, with 12 bases between. The CDR3 DNA reads TGTGCCAGCAGTTTAGCGCTCGTGGGAGGGCAGTTCTTC. Translated: CASSLALVGGQFF.

The V call is TRBV6-1, the J call TRBJ1-2; D uncertain. Trimming took off 2 bases at V and 8 bases at J, with 12 bases between the two ends. The CDR3 covers 13 residues. Germline CDR1 MNHNS, CDR2 SASEGT. The CDR3 region has the DNA TGTGCCAGCAGTGAAAACCCGGAGATAGGCTACACCTTC. It translates to CASSENPEIGYTF.

This chain connects TRBV21-1 to TRBJ1-6. TRBV21-1 is termed a pseudogene. The CDR3 length is 19 residues. CDR3 nucleotide sequence: TGTGCCAGCAGCACAAGGCTGCCGCCTGGTTGGGAGTATAATTCACCCCTCCACTTT. It codes for CASSTRLPPGWEYNSPLHF.

This clone was seen once. The V and J genes are TRBV4-1 and TRBJ1-4; tentative D call: TRBD1 (5 bases). V lost 0 bases to trimming and J lost 4 bases, with 12 bases between them. This CDR3 region has 16 residues. Per germline, CDR1 MGHRA and CDR2 YSYEKL. The CDR3 loop reads CASSQDSQGHNEKLFF. DNA for the CDR3: TGCGCCAGCAGCCAAGATTCTCAGGGCCATAATGAAAAACTGTTTTTT.

The genes are TRBV3-1 (or the pseudogene TRBV3-2) and TRBJ2-3; no reliable D call. Germline CDR1 and CDR2: LGHDT and YNNKEL (reference sequence). V gave up 0 bases and J gave up 9 bases, with 10 bases separating them. This CDR3 is built from 13 residues. CDR3 DNA sequence: TGTGCCAGCAGCCAAGATTCTGGCAAAACGCAGTATTTT. Encoded protein: CASSQDSGKTQYF.